The 10 T cell receptor beta chains presented below share a single source sample, sequenced in a study of cytomegalovirus exposure and HLA in healthy donors. The PCR ran on 60 Vbeta and 13 Jbeta primers. Repertoires were generated with immunoSEQ multiplex PCR, while TCRdb's copy carries only in-frame clones and drops some. The profile shows roughly 120,000 clones, roughly four fifths of them singletons. The sequencing input was PBMCs. The receptors here all came from a woman aged 50 to 60 in good health and CMV-seropositive.

The CDR3 DNA sequence: TGTGCCAGCAGCTTTACAGGGAGCTATGGCTACACCTTC. It specifies CASSFTGSYGYTF. The chain recombines TRBV7-2 with TRBJ1-2; D is possibly TRBD1 (6 bases). The CDR3 loop spans 13 amino acids. Between the trimmed V and J ends, which lost 3 bases and 4 bases, there was a span of 9 bases. The germline V gene encodes CDR1 SGHTA and CDR2 FQGNSA.

This chain joins TRBV5-1 and TRBJ2-3, with D perhaps matching TRBD2 (5 bases). Germline values: CDR1 SGHRS, CDR2 YFSETQ. The CDR3 is 13 residues long. The V end lost 0 bases, the J end lost 5 bases, and 7 bases lay between the germline ends. In nucleotides, the CDR3 is TGCGCCAGCAGCTTGGGTAGCGAAGATACGCAGTATTTT. Translated, it gives CASSLGSEDTQYF.

This chain connects TRBV4-3 to TRBJ2-5; the D gene is possibly TRBD2 (6 bases). CDR1 LGHNA and CDR2 YSLEER come from the germline V gene. The CDR3 consists of 17 residues. Between the trimmed V and J ends, which lost 0 bases and 1 base, there was a span of 15 bases. DNA of the CDR3: TGCGCCAGCAGCCAAGATATGGCGGAGGGGACCCAAGAGACCCAGTACTTC. Protein sequence: CASSQDMAEGTQETQYF.

This clone appeared once. The genes are TRBV18 and TRBJ1-6, with 7 bases fitting TRBD1. CDR1 and CDR2 from the germline V gene are KGHSH and LQKENI. There are 19 residues in the CDR3. With 5 bases clipped from V and 15 bases from J, the junction kept 28 bases outside the gene matches. Here the CDR3 DNA reads TGTGCCAGCTCAGCCACAGGGGCCTGGCAAGGAGGGGCACGGGAACACCTCCACTTT. Translating it yields CASSATGAWQGGAREHLHF.

The chain employs TRBV7-9 and TRBJ1-4, with 8 bases that match TRBD1. Germline V gives CDR1 SEHNR, CDR2 FQNEAQ (reference sequence). V shed 4 bases and J 7 bases; nucleotides not matched to a gene: 5. This CDR3 has 14 residues. CDR3 loop: CASSSDREGEKLFF. In DNA form, the CDR3 reads TGTGCCAGCAGCTCGGACAGGGAGGGTGAAAAACTGTTTTTT.

The chain carries TRBV7-2 and TRBJ1-4, with 10 bases that match TRBD1. The CDR3 sequence is 15 residues long. Trimming took 5 bases from V and 8 from J; bases not matched to a gene: 8. In germline, CDR1 is SGHTA, CDR2 FQGNSA. Here the CDR3 reads CASSPRQGAREKLFF. The CDR3 nucleotides are TGTGCCAGCAGCCCAAGACAGGGGGCAAGGGAAAAACTGTTTTTT.

The chain employs TRBV4-2 and TRBJ1-6, with unresolved D. CDR3 length equals 15 residues. CDR1 and CDR2 from the germline V gene are LGHNA and YNFKEQ. Trimming removed 1 base at V and 9 bases at J, with 13 bases between. CDR3 sequence reads: CASSQAVGSGSPLHF. CDR3 coding DNA: TGTGCCAGCAGCCAAGCTGTTGGTTCGGGTTCACCCCTCCACTTT.

CDR3 sequence (DNA): TGTGCCAGCAGTTCCGACAGATTCCTCCACTTT. Translated, it gives CASSSDRFLHF. The chain joins TRBV2 to TRBJ1-6; D may be TRBD1 (5 bases). The germline V gene encodes CDR1 SNHLY and CDR2 FYNNEI. The germline V and J ends were trimmed by 5 bases and 15 bases, with 11 bases remaining between them. The CDR3 is 11 amino acids.

The V call is TRBV2, the J call TRBJ2-7; TRBD1 might be the D (5 bases). The length of the CDR3 is 13 residues. Germline V gene lookup returns CDR1 SNHLY and CDR2 FYNNEI. Trimming stripped 11 bases from V and 3 bases from J, with 17 bases between. CDR3 amino acids: CASSGRGLYEQYF. CDR3 DNA: TGTGCCTCTTCCGGTAGGGGTCTCTACGAGCAGTACTTC.

The J gene is TRBJ1-5, the V gene TRBV4-2; D call uncertain. Trimming stripped 4 bases from V and 0 bases from J, with 10 bases between. The CDR3 is 15 residues long. Germline CDR1 is LGHNA and CDR2 is YNFKEQ. The CDR3 here is CASSPHGDSNQPQHF. The CDR3 bases are TGTGCCAGCAGCCCCCACGGGGATAGCAATCAGCCCCAGCATTTT.